This T cell receptor beta chain originates from a study of CD8+ T cells in alopecia areata (dated by TCRdb to the late 2010s). Context from the whole study: Treated patients were enrolled in an open-label pilot trial of oral tofacitinib, 5 to 10 mg twice daily, for moderate-to-severe alopecia areata. Patients received tofacitinib for 6 to 18 months and were then followed off drug for 6 months to check for delayed response and recurrence. In treated patients, disease severity was measured using the SALT score, which gives the percentage of scalp surface area affected. The study used high-throughput TCRbeta sequencing to examine T cell clonal expansion in alopecia areata, in both the C3H/HeJ mouse model and human patients. Human TCRbeta sequencing covered scalp tissue and sorted CD4+ and CD8+ peripheral blood T cells from patchy and totalis/universalis alopecia areata patients and healthy controls. Biopsies were taken from tofacitinib-treated patients at baseline and again at 4 and 24 weeks into treatment, and several of those patients also had a later scalp biopsy. Scalp clonality was compared among normal scalp (n=4), patchy alopecia areata scalp (n=8), and alopecia totalis/universalis scalp (n=8). RNA came from the PAXgene miRNA kit for fixed scalp, the miRNeasy kit for PBMCs, and the RNeasy kit for mouse skin. Amplification of TCRbeta CDR3 regions was done by immunoSEQ multiplex PCR using 35 Vbeta forward primers and 13 Jbeta reverse primers. Here is what the overall study found, with its caveats: Compared with mice, TCR sequences shared between patients were less clear, possibly partly because of HLA diversity across the patient population. Because the treated cohort was small and included a single nonresponder, larger studies are needed to assess links between baseline CD8+ expansion and response. Higher clonality and more expanded CD8+ clones were observed in lesional scalp than in normal scalp, particularly in alopecia totalis/universalis, a finding suggestive of antigenic drive. During tofacitinib treatment, many expanded lesional clones remained in scalp and blood, and this persistence may partly explain relapse after treatment is stopped. Scalp TCR repertoire analysis is complicated because resident alphabeta T cells in normal human skin are also sequenced, whereas mouse skin is dominated by gammadelta T cells. With tofacitinib, both scalp clonality and the number of expanded CD8+ clones among the top 100 scalp clones went down significantly.

The time point label of this sample denotes: less than five weeks on oral tofacitinib. The treatment or condition label, read with the paper, signifies: oral pan-JAK inhibitor, 5-10 mg twice daily. From alopecia areata patients, peripheral blood was collected along with lesional scalp punch biopsies. After PBMCs were isolated by density centrifugation and stained for CD3, CD4 and CD8, a FACSAria was used to sort CD4+ and CD8+ T cells. With regard to this clone: Its antigen remains unidentified. No clone much larger than this one lies a single base away; base qualities are absent.

Receptor amplification or capture employed the immunoSEQ multiplex PCR assay. For TCR sequencing, RNA was extracted from every sample and reverse transcribed into cDNA to serve as template. SuperScript III was used to make first-strand cDNA, primed with a 2:1 mix of oligo-dT and random hexamers. A synthetic immune receptor repertoire was used to measure amplification bias, and any remaining bias was corrected computationally. In the source study's methods: Raw reads were preprocessed to remove errors, and CDR3 was defined according to IMGT conventions as the region from the conserved cysteine to phenylalanine. Clonality was computed as 1 minus the Shannon entropy, with the entropy normalized by log2 of the number of productive unique TCRs. Whether scalp clones were CD4 or CD8 was inferred by matching scalp TCRbeta sequences against CD4 and CD8 repertoires sorted from blood. TCRdb provides this immuneACCESS table in a form limited to in-frame rearrangements. Some clones are lacking; in checked studies, under half of them reflect an unresolved V gene, and why the rest are absent is not known. The V and J calls and clone size were taken over from that table, and D and trimming were inferred from the DNA. A total of fewer than 250,000 clones appear in this sample, approximately 60% of them only once. The ten largest make up around 0.7% of the sample.

The sequence was obtained from a human donor with alopecia areata. Specimen: CD4+ T cells sorted from blood, collected at week 4, from a patient treated with tofacitinib.

The DNA sequence is given as TGCAGCGTTGATTCAGCCTATGGCTACACCTTC. Its protein reads: CSVDSAYGYTF. The chain joins TRBV29-1 to TRBJ1-2; no D gene is confidently identified. The junction carries 6 bases between V and J, which are trimmed by 3 bases and 4 bases respectively. Reading from cysteine to phenylalanine, the CDR3 counts 11 amino acids. The only DNA kept is the CDR3, 33 bases in frame from the first base. Looking up the germline V gene yields CDR1 SQVTM and CDR2 ANQGSEA. The full variable domain, completed from the reference TRBV29-1 and TRBJ1-2 proteins outside the CDR3, reads SAVISQKPSRDICQRGTSLTIQCQVDSQVTMMFWYRQQPGQSLTLIATANQGSEATYESGFVIDKFPISRPNLTFSTLTVSNMSPEDSSIYLCSVDSAYGYTFGSGTRLTVV.